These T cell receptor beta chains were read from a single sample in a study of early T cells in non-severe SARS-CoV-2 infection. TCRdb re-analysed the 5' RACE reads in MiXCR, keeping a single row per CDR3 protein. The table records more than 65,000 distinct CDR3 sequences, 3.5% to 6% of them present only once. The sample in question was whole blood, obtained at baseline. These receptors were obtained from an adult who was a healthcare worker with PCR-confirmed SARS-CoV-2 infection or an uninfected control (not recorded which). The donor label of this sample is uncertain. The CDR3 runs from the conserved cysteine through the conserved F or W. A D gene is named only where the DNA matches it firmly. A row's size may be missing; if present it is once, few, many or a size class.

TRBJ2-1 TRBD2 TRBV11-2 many CASSFGTSGGIEQFF TGTGCCAGCAGCTTCGGGACTAGCGGGGGGATTGAGCAGTTCTTC
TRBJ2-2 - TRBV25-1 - CASSEGKRYTGELFF TGTGCCAGCAGTGAAGGCAAGCGGTACACCGGGGAGCTGTTTTTT
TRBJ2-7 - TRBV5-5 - CASSLDGISYEQYF TGTGCCAGCAGCTTGGATGGGATCTCCTACGAGCAGTACTTC
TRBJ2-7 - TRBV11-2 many CASSLVRVTPLYEQYF TGTGCCAGCAGCTTAGTTCGGGTTACCCCCCTCTACGAGCAGTACTTC
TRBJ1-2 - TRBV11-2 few CASSLVSGGSYGYTF TGTGCCAGCAGCTTAGTCTCCGGGGGGAGCTATGGCTACACCTTC
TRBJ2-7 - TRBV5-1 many CASSPRGREDEQYF TGCGCCAGCAGCCCTAGGGGCAGGGAGGACGAGCAGTACTTC
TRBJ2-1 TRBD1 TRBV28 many CASSSLGQGANNEQFF TGTGCCAGCAGTTCCCTTGGGCAGGGGGCAAACAATGAGCAGTTCTTC
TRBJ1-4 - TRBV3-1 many CASSPGQGGSEKLFF TGTGCCAGCAGCCCCGGACAAGGAGGGAGTGAAAAACTGTTTTTT
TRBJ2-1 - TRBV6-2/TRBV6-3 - CASSYLDGGLKFF TGTGCCAGCAGTTACTTAGACGGAGGACTTAAGTTCTTC
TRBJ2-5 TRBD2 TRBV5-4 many CASSAPSGGLKETQYF TGTGCCAGCAGCGCCCCTAGCGGGGGGCTCAAAGAGACCCAGTACTTC
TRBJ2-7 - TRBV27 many CASRREGSHEQYF TGTGCCAGCCGCCGCGAGGGGTCCCACGAGCAGTACTTC
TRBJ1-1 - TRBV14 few CASSQHGELAFF TGTGCCAGCAGCCAGCACGGGGAATTGGCTTTCTTT
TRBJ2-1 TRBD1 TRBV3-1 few CASSRVGQGWNEQFF TGTGCCAGCAGCCGCGTCGGACAGGGTTGGAATGAGCAGTTCTTC
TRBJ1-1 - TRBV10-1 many CASSERRWNTEAFF TGCGCCAGCAGTGAGAGGCGGTGGAACACTGAAGCTTTCTTT
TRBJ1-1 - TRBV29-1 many CSVEGGRDYTEAFF TGCAGCGTTGAGGGGGGAAGGGATTACACTGAAGCTTTCTTT
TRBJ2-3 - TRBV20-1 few CSARDPGPLTDTQYF TGCAGTGCTAGAGACCCGGGGCCCCTCACAGATACGCAGTATTTT
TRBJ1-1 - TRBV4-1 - CASRGRELTEAFF TGCGCCAGCAGGGGTCGGGAATTAACTGAAGCTTTCTTT
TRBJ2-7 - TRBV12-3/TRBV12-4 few CASSPRTGNYEQYF TGTGCCAGCAGTCCCCGGACGGGGAACTACGAGCAGTACTTC
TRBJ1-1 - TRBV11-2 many CASSSLRPLQNTEAFF TGTGCCAGCAGCTCCCTGCGTCCACTCCAGAACACTGAAGCTTTCTTT
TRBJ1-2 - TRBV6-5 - CASSYTTGLGYGYTF TGTGCCAGCAGTTACACAACAGGGTTGGGCTATGGCTACACCTTC
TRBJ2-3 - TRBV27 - CASSLSRPDTQYF TGTGCCAGCAGTTTATCGCGCCCAGATACGCAGTATTTT
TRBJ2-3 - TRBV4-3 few CASSQEVGVRLSTDTQYF TGCGCCAGCAGCCAAGAAGTCGGCGTAAGACTTAGCACAGATACGCAGTATTTT
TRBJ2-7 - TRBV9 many CASSVGLGPRYEQYF TGTGCCAGCAGCGTAGGGCTGGGGCCCCGGTACGAGCAGTACTTC
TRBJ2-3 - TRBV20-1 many CSARGALTDTQYF TGCAGTGCTAGGGGGGCCCTCACAGATACGCAGTATTTT
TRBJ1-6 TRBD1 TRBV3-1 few CASRAAGTGSNSPLHF TGTGCCAGCAGGGCAGCCGGGACAGGGAGTAATTCACCCCTCCACTTT
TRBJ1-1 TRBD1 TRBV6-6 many CASSYSADRVGDTEAFF TGTGCCAGCAGTTACTCGGCGGACAGGGTCGGGGACACTGAAGCTTTCTTT
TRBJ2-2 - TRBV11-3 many CASSPQQGNTGELFF TGTGCCAGCAGCCCCCAACAGGGGAACACCGGGGAGCTGTTTTTT